This T cell receptor beta chain derives from a study of blood T cell repertoires in COVID-19. Those who participated ranged in age from roughly 18 to 89 years and resided in about two dozen US areas. The CDR3 runs 13 residues. CDR1 is MRHNA, CDR2 SNTAGT, per germline. Trimming pared 7 bases from V and 7 bases from J, leaving 16 bases between. Study processing details: Using reference gene primer amplification, nucleated cell counts were estimated. The protocol was immunoSEQ multiplex PCR, while the TCRdb copy is restricted to in-frame clones and leaves out a portion. V, J and clone size reflect that table, while D and trimming were determined from the DNA. Here the sample spans around 450,000 clones, approximately 86% being singletons.

V and J are TRBV6-4 and TRBJ1-1, with unresolved D. The source of this sequence is a woman between 18 and 30 years old who had recovered from COVID-19. Sequencing was done on a sample of PBMCs or T cells enriched from blood (not recorded which). The CDR3 DNA reads as TGTGCCAGCAAACCGAGAAGCTTAAATGAAGCTTTCTTT. As protein: CASKPRSLNEAFF.